A selection of T cell receptor beta chains follows, all from one sample in a study of cytomegalovirus exposure and HLA in healthy donors. Profiled with immunoSEQ multiplex PCR; TCRdb holds only in-frame clones, not every one. The profile covers some 240,000 clones, with 60% to 80% appearing a single time and 3.8% taken by the ten largest. Specimen: PBMCs. These receptors came from a male donor in good health and CMV-seronegative. The CDR3 runs from the conserved cysteine through the conserved F or W. The D gene is left open where the match is weak. The size of a clone is reported for some rows only, either as once, few or many, or as a class for expanded clones.

.	.	TRBV7-2	TRBJ2-5	CASSPSGVQETQYF	TGTGCCAGCAGCCCCTCCGGGGTACAAGAGACCCAGTACTTC
.	.	TRBV18	TRBJ1-2	CASSPQGGGYTF	TGTGCCAGCTCACCACAGGGAGGCGGCTACACCTTC
.	few	TRBV7-2	TRBJ1-1	CASSLAAIQVTEAFF	TGTGCCAGCAGCTTAGCGGCGATTCAGGTCACTGAAGCTTTCTTT
.	.	TRBV6-6	TRBJ1-2	CASTKGPNYGYTF	TGTGCCAGCACGAAGGGGCCGAACTATGGCTACACCTTC
.	.	TRBV5-1	TRBJ1-3	CASRDQGTGNTIYF	TGCGCCAGCAGGGACCAGGGAACTGGAAACACCATATATTTT
.	.	TRBV11-2	TRBJ1-1	CASSLNIGTSTAFF	TGTGCCAGCAGCTTAAATATTGGGACTTCTACAGCTTTCTTT
TRBD2	once	TRBV4-1	TRBJ2-7	CASSVGRIPYEQYF	TGCGCCAGCTCCGTCGGGAGGATTCCTTACGAGCAGTACTTC
TRBD1	.	TRBV5-4	TRBJ2-7	CASSGGPGQGAEQYF	TGTGCCAGCAGCGGCGGGCCGGGACAGGGAGCCGAGCAGTACTTC
.	.	TRBV7-9	TRBJ2-7	CASSLELAPEQYF	TGTGCCAGCAGCTTAGAACTAGCACCCGAGCAGTACTTC
.	.	TRBV7-6	TRBJ2-5	CASSLGSGSAGETQYF	TGTGCCAGCAGCTTAGGTAGCGGCAGCGCAGGGGAGACCCAGTACTTC
.	.	TRBV5-1	TRBJ1-5	CASSLVADSNQPQHF	TGCGCCAGCAGCTTGGTGGCGGATAGCAATCAGCCCCAGCATTTT
.	.	TRBV29-1	TRBJ2-7	CSVFTGPREQYF	TGCAGCGTTTTTACAGGGCCTCGGGAGCAGTACTTC
.	.	TRBV30	TRBJ2-7	CAWSVGGALYEQYF	TGTGCCTGGAGTGTAGGGGGGGCGTTATACGAGCAGTACTTC
TRBD1	.	TRBV27	TRBJ1-2	CASRRTGGHGYTF	TGTGCCAGCAGGCGGACAGGGGGCCATGGCTACACCTTC
.	.	TRBV5-1	TRBJ2-3	CASSLVSGLLFTDTQYF	TGCGCCAGCAGCTTGGTCTCGGGACTCCTCTTCACAGATACGCAGTATTTT
.	.	TRBV6-1	TRBJ1-1	CASTLGVNTEAFF	TGTGCCAGCACCCTGGGCGTGAACACTGAAGCTTTCTTT
TRBD1	.	TRBV5-1	TRBJ1-5	CASSPGQGAPQPQHF	TGCGCCAGCAGCCCCGGACAGGGGGCGCCTCAGCCCCAGCATTTT
TRBD2	.	TRBV28	TRBJ2-7	CASITEAREGREQYF	TGTGCCAGCATTACCGAGGCGAGGGAGGGTCGGGAGCAGTACTTC
TRBD2	.	TRBV10-1	TRBJ2-1	CASSESLAGGPGEQFF	TGCGCCAGCAGTGAGTCGCTAGCGGGAGGGCCTGGTGAGCAGTTCTTC
TRBD1	.	TRBV29-1	TRBJ1-2	CSVEGPGTGGAGAGYTF	TGCAGCGTTGAAGGGCCCGGGACAGGGGGCGCTGGGGCTGGCTACACCTTC
.	.	TRBV19	TRBJ2-5	CASSIDAAGQETQYF	TGTGCCAGTAGTATCGATGCAGCGGGTCAAGAGACCCAGTACTTC
.	.	TRBV18	TRBJ2-3	CASSPRGTDTQYF	TGTGCCAGCTCACCACGCGGTACAGATACGCAGTATTTT
.	.	TRBV25-1	TRBJ2-7	CASSYSGTLYEQYF	TGTGCCAGCAGCTACTCCGGGACACTCTACGAGCAGTACTTC
.	.	TRBV5-8	TRBJ2-7	CASSLAPGYEQYF	TGTGCCAGCAGCTTGGCGCCGGGTTACGAGCAGTACTTC
TRBD1	.	TRBV2	TRBJ2-6	CASSPGQGAGANVLTF	TGTGCCAGCAGTCCGGGACAGGGGGCTGGGGCCAACGTCCTGACTTTC
TRBD1	.	TRBV5-1	TRBJ2-5	CASSLLGTGGGTQYF	TGCGCCAGCAGTCTATTAGGGACAGGCGGCGGTACCCAGTACTTC
.	.	TRBV9	TRBJ2-5	CASSVGPGRTQYF	.
.	.	TRBV7-2	TRBJ1-1	CASSSSVPGVEAFF	TGTGCCAGCAGCTCCTCCGTCCCGGGGGTGGAAGCTTTCTTT
TRBD1	.	TRBV5-1	TRBJ2-5	CASSAGQGGETQYF	TGCGCCAGCAGCGCGGGACAGGGGGGAGAGACCCAGTACTTC
.	.	TRBV7-3	TRBJ2-3	CASSLSGSRDTQYF	TGTGCCAGCAGCTTATCCGGGAGCCGGGATACGCAGTATTTT
TRBD1	.	TRBV7-7	TRBJ2-5	CASSLNTGGIETQYF	TGTGCTAGCAGCTTAAACACAGGGGGCATCGAGACCCAGTACTTC
TRBD2	.	TRBV4-1	TRBJ2-7	CASSQDGLAGTYEQYF	TGCGCCAGCAGCCAAGATGGACTAGCGGGGACCTACGAGCAGTACTTC
.	.	TRBV7-3	TRBJ2-5	CASFNGQETQYF	TGTGCCAGCTTCAACGGGCAAGAGACCCAGTACTTC
.	.	TRBV7-2	TRBJ2-3	CASSSRTDTQYF	TGTGCCAGCAGCTCCCGGACAGATACGCAGTATTTT
TRBD1	.	TRBV19	TRBJ1-1	CASSPKTGGLTEAFF	TGTGCCAGTAGTCCCAAGACAGGGGGCCTCACTGAAGCTTTCTTT
.	.	TRBV7-2	TRBJ1-1	CASSLIQGSVTEAFF	TGTGCCAGCAGCTTAATACAGGGAAGCGTCACTGAAGCTTTCTTT
TRBD1	.	TRBV19	TRBJ1-2	CASSILTGAGGGYTF	TGTGCCAGTAGTATACTCACAGGGGCCGGAGGGGGCTACACCTTC
.	.	TRBV9	TRBJ2-5	CASSGFRGRETQYF	TGTGCCAGCAGCGGGTTCAGGGGCAGGGAGACCCAGTACTTC
.	.	TRBV2	TRBJ2-5	CASSDGQGSETQYF	TGTGCCAGCAGTGATGGGCAGGGTTCAGAGACCCAGTACTTC
.	.	TRBV9	TRBJ2-5	CASSVGEETQYF	TGTGCCAGCAGCGTCGGAGAAGAGACCCAGTACTTC
.	once	TRBV10-3	TRBJ2-3	CAISDRASTDTQYF	TGTGCCATCAGTGACAGGGCTAGCACAGATACGCAGTATTTT
TRBD1	.	TRBV27	TRBJ2-7	CASSSIGQGYEQYF	TGTGCCAGCAGTTCAATAGGACAGGGGTACGAGCAGTACTTC
.	.	TRBV27	TRBJ1-5	CASSPLRTYGQPQHF	TGTGCCAGCAGTCCTTTAAGGACTTACGGTCAGCCCCAGCATTTT
TRBD1	.	TRBV7-9	TRBJ2-7	CSSSQLQGNTYF	TGTTCCAGCAGCCAACTACAGGGGAATACGTACTTC
TRBD2	.	TRBV10-3	TRBJ2-7	CAIKGSSGSLSYEQYF	TGTGCCATCAAAGGGTCTAGCGGGAGTCTTTCCTACGAGCAGTACTTC
.	.	TRBV11-2	TRBJ2-3	CASSLELGPGTDTQYF	TGTGCCAGCAGCTTAGAATTGGGGCCCGGCACAGATACGCAGTATTTT
TRBD2	.	TRBV6-6	TRBJ2-1	CASSYGRAVDEQFF	TGTGCCAGCAGCTACGGGAGGGCCGTAGATGAGCAGTTCTTC
.	.	TRBV11-3	TRBJ1-4	CASSLDPRFNEKLFF	TGTGCCAGCAGCTTAGATCCCAGGTTTAATGAAAAACTGTTTTTT
.	.	TRBV9	TRBJ2-2	CASSVVPGDTGELFF	TGTGCCAGCAGCGTAGTTCCGGGAGACACCGGGGAGCTGTTTTTT
.	.	TRBV6-1	TRBJ2-5	CASRTGSPSETQYF	TGTGCCAGCAGAACCGGGTCGCCCTCGGAGACCCAGTACTTC
TRBD2	.	TRBV10-2	TRBJ2-7	CASNPLAGREQYF	TGCGCCAGCAACCCCCTAGCGGGACGCGAGCAGTACTTC
.	.	TRBV21-1	TRBJ1-2	CASRPTPDGYTF	TGTGCCAGCAGGCCAACCCCGGATGGCTACACCTTC
TRBD2	.	TRBV4-1	TRBJ2-2	CASSQELAGGGGELFF	TGCGCCAGCAGCCAAGAACTAGCGGGAGGGGGCGGGGAGCTGTTTTTT
.	.	TRBV7-7	TRBJ2-5	CASSRDSTGRETQYF	TGTGCTAGCAGCCGGGACTCGACAGGGCGAGAGACCCAGTACTTC
TRBD1	.	TRBV6-5	TRBJ1-1	CASSISTGAGGEAFF	TGTGCCAGCAGTATTTCGACAGGGGCAGGCGGTGAAGCTTTCTTT
.	.	TRBV29-1	TRBJ1-2	CSVDEGYGYTF	TGCAGCGTTGATGAGGGCTATGGCTACACCTTC
TRBD1	few	TRBV30	TRBJ1-1	CAWSTGTGLGQAFF	TGTGCCTGGAGTACTGGGACAGGGCTGGGGCAAGCTTTCTTT
TRBD1	.	TRBV15	TRBJ2-5	CATSSLTGSQETQYF	TGTGCCACCAGCAGTTTGACAGGGTCTCAAGAGACCCAGTACTTC
.	.	TRBV19	TRBJ2-7	CASSIIPADLSYEQYF	TGTGCCAGTAGTATCATCCCAGCGGACCTCTCCTACGAGCAGTACTTC
.	.	TRBV4-1	TRBJ2-7	CASSQVAPRGGAAYEQYF	TGCGCCAGCAGCCAAGTAGCTCCCCGAGGGGGGGCCGCCTACGAGCAGTACTTC